Here is one T cell receptor (beta chain) with its context. No antigen is known for it. The data were obtained in a study of beta chain features in type 1 diabetes. Isolated RNA was reverse transcribed in full, so expressed TCRB transcripts were sequenced. TCRdb keeps only in-frame clones here, not all; method: immunoSEQ multiplex PCR. The top ten hold 0.015% of the sample, which has around 300,000 clones, roughly 9.6% seen once. Sorted populations were all over 98% pure. V lost 5 bases to trimming and J lost 2 bases; unmatched junction nucleotides: 7. Germline assignment: CDR1 SQVTM and CDR2 ANQGSEA. The CDR3 extends over 15 amino acids. General study points: Insertions at VDJ junctions were less frequent in type 1 diabetes patients. These patients also deleted more nucleotides at the same junctions. All four CD4+ subsets of Type 1 diabetes patients contained TCRB CDR3s that were moderately but significantly shorter. In comparison with healthy donors, patients had naive, central memory and Treg TCRB repertoires that appeared more similar.

The chain carries TRBV29-1 and TRBJ2-3; 10 bases fit TRBD2. The sequenced material came from naive CD4+ T cells from blood. The clonotype was recovered from a woman between 25 and 40 years old in good health. The DNA of the CDR3 is TGCAGCGTTTATAGACTAGCGGGTCCCACAGATACGCAGTATTTT. Translated: CSVYRLAGPTDTQYF.